Listed below are T cell receptor beta chains from one sample, sequenced in a study of T-cell memory formation after mild COVID-19. TCRdb re-called the 5' RACE reads with MiXCR, one entry per CDR3 protein. The sample records some 150,000 distinct CDR3 sequences, 15% to 20% being singletons. Sequenced material: PBMCs or a T cell subset sorted from them (not recorded which). The receptors originated from an adult woman who had mild COVID-19 (a few samples of this study predate the infection). Cell type and time point are not known. Each CDR3 is given with its conserved first and last residue. A D gene is named only where the DNA matches it firmly. A clone size is listed for some rows: how often the clone was seen (once, few, many), or a class if it is expanded.

D	V	J	size	DNA	CDR3
TRBD1	TRBV5-5	TRBJ1-1	-	TGTGCCAGCAGCACACAGGGGGCGGGAAACACTGAAGCTTTCTTT	CASSTQGAGNTEAFF
-	TRBV5-1	TRBJ1-1	few	TGCGCCAGCAGCTTGCCTTCACATGGAACTGAAGCTTTCTTT	CASSLPSHGTEAFF
-	TRBV2	TRBJ2-2	-	TGTGCCAGCAGTGATTGGGCGGGGTCCGGGGAGCTGTTTTTT	CASSDWAGSGELFF
-	TRBV28	TRBJ1-5	-	TGTGCCAGCAGTCTACAAGGGGCGACCCAGCATTTT	CASSLQGATQHF
-	TRBV12-3/TRBV12-4	TRBJ2-5	-	TGTGCCAGCAGTTCGCCTGTAGGGCAAGAGACCCAGTACTTC	CASSSPVGQETQYF
-	TRBV25-1	TRBJ2-7	few	TGTGCCAGCAGTGGCGTGGGCGAGCAGTACTTC	CASSGVGEQYF
-	TRBV20-1	TRBJ1-1	few	TGCAGTGCTAGAGAGGTGGGGAGAATGAACACTGAAGCTTTCTTT	CSAREVGRMNTEAFF
TRBD1	TRBV5-1	TRBJ2-3	-	TGCGCCAGCAGCGAAACAGGGGGTGGCACAGATACGCAGTATTTT	CASSETGGGTDTQYF
-	TRBV7-2	TRBJ2-7	few	TGTGCCAGCAGCTTAGTGGGGTTCGAGCAGTACTTC	CASSLVGFEQYF
-	TRBV29-1	TRBJ1-2	few	TGCAGCGTTGTCACACTCTATGGCTACACCTTC	CSVVTLYGYTF
-	TRBV7-8	TRBJ2-3	-	TGTGCCAGCAGCTTCTGGGCGGGGCCCACAGATACGCAGTATTTT	CASSFWAGPTDTQYF
TRBD1	TRBV20-1	TRBJ2-3	-	TGCAGTGCTCAGAAGGGGACAGGGAACGCAGATACGCAGTATTTT	CSAQKGTGNADTQYF
TRBD2	TRBV6-2/TRBV6-3	TRBJ2-7	few	TGTGCCAGCACCCGGACTAGCGGGGTCTACGAGCAGTACTTC	CASTRTSGVYEQYF
-	TRBV24-1	TRBJ1-5	-	TGTGCCACCAGTGATGTAAATCAGCCCCAGCATTTT	CATSDVNQPQHF
TRBD1	TRBV12-3/TRBV12-4	TRBJ2-1	many	TGTGCCAGCAGTGGCCCCGGGACAGGGGTTCTCAATGAGCAGTTCTTC	CASSGPGTGVLNEQFF
-	TRBV15	TRBJ1-4	-	TGTGCCACCAGCAGAGATCGTGGGGCTGAAAAACTGTTTTTT	CATSRDRGAEKLFF
-	TRBV24-1	TRBJ2-5	few	TGTGCCACCAGTGATTTAGGACCAGAAGAGACCCAGTACTTC	CATSDLGPEETQYF
TRBD2	TRBV6-1	TRBJ2-1	many	TGTGCCAGCCGCTGGGGGGGGTACAATGAGCAGTTCTTC	CASRWGGYNEQFF
-	TRBV5-1	TRBJ1-2	few	TGCGCCAGCAGCTTAACCGGGACGAAAGGCTACACCTTC	CASSLTGTKGYTF
-	TRBV19	TRBJ1-1	-	TGTGCCAGTAGTATTGAGAGAGGCGCTGAAGCTTTCTTT	CASSIERGAEAFF
TRBD2	TRBV4-1	TRBJ2-7	-	TGCGCCAGCAGCCCAGATCCCTTAGCGGGGGGATTCTACGAGCAGTACTTC	CASSPDPLAGGFYEQYF
-	TRBV9	TRBJ1-6	few	TGTGCCAGCAGCGTAGCGGCCTCGTCGGAGTCACCCCTCCACTTT	CASSVAASSESPLHF
-	TRBV27	TRBJ2-7	few	TGTGCCAGCAGTCCCATCATGGTTGACGAGCAGTACTTC	CASSPIMVDEQYF
-	TRBV7-9	TRBJ1-1	-	TGTGCCAGCAGCCTTTGGAACACTGAAGCTTTCTTT	CASSLWNTEAFF
-	TRBV28	TRBJ2-7	few	TGTGCCAGCAGTTTATCCGGGGGCCTCTACGAGCAGTACTTC	CASSLSGGLYEQYF
-	TRBV2	TRBJ1-1	few	TGTGCCAGCAGTGAAGGTCTACCGAGCACTGAAGCTTTCTTT	CASSEGLPSTEAFF
-	TRBV20-1	TRBJ1-2	-	TGCAGCTTGGGAACAACTAACTATGGCTACACCTTC	CSLGTTNYGYTF
-	TRBV3-1	TRBJ1-1	once	TGTGCCAGCAGCCAAGGACCCTTGGTCGGCACTGAAGCTTTCTTT	CASSQGPLVGTEAFF
-	TRBV11-2	TRBJ1-6	-	TGTGCCAGCAGCTTAAACACAGGTTCCTATTCACCCCTCCACTTT	CASSLNTGSYSPLHF
TRBD1	TRBV11-3	TRBJ2-5	few	TGTGCCAGCAGCCCCCTCGGGACAGGGGGCACGGAGACCCAGTACTTC	CASSPLGTGGTETQYF
TRBD1	TRBV4-2	TRBJ1-1	-	TGTGCCAGCAGCCAAGAATGGAGCCGGGACAGAAACACTGAAGCTTTCTTT	CASSQEWSRDRNTEAFF
-	TRBV4-1	TRBJ1-5	-	TGCGCCAGCAGCCAAGAAGGGCAGGGGAGGCAGCCCCAGCATTTT	CASSQEGQGRQPQHF
TRBD2	TRBV20-1	TRBJ2-5	-	TGCAGTGCTTCCCCGCGGACTAGCGTGGAGACCCAGTACTTC	CSASPRTSVETQYF
TRBD1	TRBV11-2	TRBJ2-7	many	TGTGCCAGCAGCCAGACAGGGGCGACCTACGAGCAGTACTTC	CASSQTGATYEQYF
TRBD1	TRBV5-1	TRBJ2-6	-	TGCGCCAGCAGCCCCGGGACAGCCATCTCTATTTACCTGACTTTC	CASSPGTAISIYLTF
-	TRBV7-9	TRBJ2-7	-	TGTGCCAGCAGCTTAATGGGGGACGAGCAGTACTTC	CASSLMGDEQYF
-	TRBV9	TRBJ1-1	-	TGTGCCAGCAGCGTAGTCGGACGGAACACTGAAGCTTTCTTT	CASSVVGRNTEAFF
-	TRBV19	TRBJ2-2	-	TGTGCCAGTACCCTTCTGGAGATTTTGAACACCGGGGAGCTGTTTTTT	CASTLLEILNTGELFF
-	TRBV18	TRBJ2-2	many	TGTGCCAGCTCACCACCCGGGATAACGAACACCGGGGAGCTGTTTTTT	CASSPPGITNTGELFF
-	TRBV7-8	TRBJ1-6	few	TGTGCCAGCAGCTTAGTCCGTGAGACTTCACCCCTCCACTTT	CASSLVRETSPLHF
-	TRBV2	TRBJ1-1	-	TGTGCCAGCATACGACAGGCGGGTGTCCGTGGTGAAGCTTTCTTT	CASIRQAGVRGEAFF
-	TRBV20-1	TRBJ1-6	-	TGCAGTGCTAGAGCCCGACAGAATTCACCCCTCCACTTT	CSARARQNSPLHF